This TCR beta chain was identified in a study of blood T cells in healthy people across ages. Regarding the study as a whole: A strong correlation between TCR beta diversity and naive T cell percentage was seen.

Together with a sample-barcoded 5' primer, a J-beta primer mix was included in a second PCR lasting about 6 to 11 cycles. Using its own MiXCR run on the 5' RACE reads, TCRdb lists one record per CDR3 protein. The data contain just over 800,000 distinct CDR3 sequences, around 62% of them singletons. Points on this clonotype: Its specificity is not known.

The ends were cut back, 0 bases at V and 0 bases at J, with 11 bases in the middle. The CDR3 loop spans 16 amino acids. CDR1 is ENHRY, CDR2 SYGVKD, per germline. J is TRBJ2-5 and V is TRBV10-3; D is possibly TRBD2 (5 bases). This receptor was identified in a man aged 25-40 years in good health. What was sequenced was blood. The DNA of the CDR3 is TGTGCCATCAGTGAGTCGCCTAGCCCGTACCAAGAGACCCAGTACTTC. It encodes CAISESPSPYQETQYF.